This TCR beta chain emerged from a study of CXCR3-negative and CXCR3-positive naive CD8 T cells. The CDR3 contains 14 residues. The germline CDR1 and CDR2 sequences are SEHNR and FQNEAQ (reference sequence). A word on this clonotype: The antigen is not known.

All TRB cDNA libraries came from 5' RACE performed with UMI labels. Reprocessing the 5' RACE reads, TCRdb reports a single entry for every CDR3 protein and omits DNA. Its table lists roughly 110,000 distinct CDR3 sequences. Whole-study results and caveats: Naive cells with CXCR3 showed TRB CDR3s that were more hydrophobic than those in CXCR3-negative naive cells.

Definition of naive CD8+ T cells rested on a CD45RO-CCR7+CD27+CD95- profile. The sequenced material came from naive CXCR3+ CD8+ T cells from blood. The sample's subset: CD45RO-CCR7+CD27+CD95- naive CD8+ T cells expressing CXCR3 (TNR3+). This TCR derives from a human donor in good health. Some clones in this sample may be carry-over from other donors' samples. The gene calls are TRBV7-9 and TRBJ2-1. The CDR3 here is CASSAAMARNEQFF. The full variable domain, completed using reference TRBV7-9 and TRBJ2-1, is DTGVSQNPRHKITKRGQNVTFRCDPISEHNRLYWYRQTLGQGPEFLTYFQNEAQLEKSRLLSDRFSAERPKGSFSTLEIQRTEQGDSAMYLCASSAAMARNEQFFGPGTRLTVL.